Presented here are 29 T cell receptor beta chains from one specimen sequenced in a study of response to subunit inactivated influenza vaccine. TCRdb re-called the RT-PCR reads through MiXCR, storing one row per CDR3 protein. The top ten hold 10% to 13% of the sample, which has under 950,000 distinct CDR3 sequences, roughly 20% seen once. The sample consisted of PBMCs from blood, taken 4 to 6 days after vaccination. These TCRs come from a man between 50 and 59 years old who received an inactivated influenza vaccine.

In its sample, this clonotype was seen a few times. The V call is TRBV20-1, the J call TRBJ2-3; TRBD2 matches 8 bases. Germline loops: CDR1 DFQATT, CDR2 SNEGSKA (reference sequence). V dropped 3 bases and J dropped 2; count of bases not matched to a gene: 1. The CDR3 is made up of 13 amino acids. CDR3 sequence: CSARGLDTDTQYF. The CDR3 coding sequence is TGCAGTGCTAGGGGACTAGACACAGATACGCAGTATTTT.

This clonotype was recorded many times. The chain links TRBV12-3 or TRBV12-4 to TRBJ1-3; D not resolved. Trimming removed 5 bases from V and 0 bases from J, with 11 bases in between. CDR3 size: 15 residues. This CDR3 reads CASSPAHSSGNTIYF. DNA for the CDR3: TGTGCCAGCAGTCCCGCCCACTCCTCTGGAAACACCATATATTTT.

This clonotype was counted only a few times. The chain has TRBV12-3 or TRBV12-4 and TRBJ1-5; maybe TRBD1 (6 bases). V lost 1 base, J lost 7 bases, and 14 bases lay in between. The CDR3 consists of 15 residues. DNA for the CDR3: TGTGCCAGCAGTTTAGGACAGGTTGCTGGGCAGCCCCAGCATTTT. It yields the protein CASSLGQVAGQPQHF.

This chain joins TRBV7-2 and TRBJ1-5; D possibly corresponds to TRBD1 (5 bases). The CDR3 totals 14 residues. Germline CDR1 SGHTA, CDR2 FQGNSA. Trimming pared 5 bases from V and 3 bases from J, leaving 11 bases between. CDR3 loop: CASSPQGDNQPQHF. CDR3 nucleotides: TGTGCCAGCAGCCCCCAGGGAGACAATCAGCCCCAGCATTTT.

V usage is TRBV7-2 and J usage is TRBJ2-7, with D possibly being TRBD1 (8 bases). V was trimmed by 1 base and J by 9 bases, leaving 19 bases between them. This CDR3 region has 15 residues. CDR1 and CDR2 from the germline V gene are SGHTA and FQGNSA. The CDR3 here is CASSLVGRVGTGQYF. The CDR3 nucleotides read TGTGCCAGCAGCTTAGTAGGGAGGGTCGGGACAGGGCAGTACTTC.

This chain connects TRBV10-3 to TRBJ1-6; 7 nucleotides align to TRBD1. The J segment lost 9 bases and the V segment lost 0 bases, leaving 5 bases of the junction unmatched. This CDR3 has 15 amino acids. CDR1 is ENHRY and CDR2 is SYGVKD in the germline V gene. DNA for the CDR3: TGTGCCATCAGTGAGTCTGGCAGGGGGAGTTCACCCCTCCACTTT. Translating it yields CAISESGRGSSPLHF.

This clonotype occurred a few times. V usage is TRBV10-3 and J usage is TRBJ1-5, with D maybe TRBD1 (5 bases). Per germline, CDR1 ENHRY and CDR2 SYGVKD. V was clipped by 6 bases and J by 5 bases, with 14 bases between them. This CDR3 has 14 amino acids. CDR3 loop: CAISQGLDDQPQHF. The CDR3, as DNA: TGTGCCATCAGCCAGGGTTTAGACGATCAGCCCCAGCATTTT.

This clonotype was recorded at least ten times. The gene calls are TRBV7-9 and TRBJ2-1; 7 positions match TRBD1. V dropped 5 bases and J dropped 6; count of bases not matched to a gene: 4. The CDR3 covers 13 residues. CDR1 and CDR2 (germline): SEHNR, FQNEAQ (reference sequence). CDR3 DNA sequence: TGTGCCAGCAGCCAGACAGGGTCCAATGAGCAGTTCTTC. As protein: CASSQTGSNEQFF.

This clonotype turned up a few times. The chain has TRBV5-1 and TRBJ2-5; D call uncertain. V was shortened by 4 bases and J by 2 bases, with 9 bases between the two germline ends. The CDR3 totals 13 residues. Germline CDR1 and CDR2: SGHRS and YFSETQ. The CDR3 reads CASSIWPQETQYF. The CDR3 DNA reads as TGCGCCAGCAGCATCTGGCCTCAAGAGACCCAGTACTTC.

The chain links TRBV19 to TRBJ2-3, with D hard to call. The CDR3 length is 15 residues. Deletions cut 5 bases from V and 5 bases from J, with 17 bases between. From germline, CDR1 is LNHDA and CDR2 SQIVND (reference sequence). DNA of the CDR3: TGTGCCAGTAGTCCCGGTTTTTACCCCGGAGATACGCAGTATTTT. It yields the protein CASSPGFYPGDTQYF.

This clonotype was observed a handful of times. The chain links TRBV25-1 to TRBJ2-7; D is ambiguous. This CDR3 is built from 14 residues. CDR1 and CDR2 from the germline V gene are MGHDK and SYGVNS. V lost 6 bases and J 3 bases, leaving 15 bases between the germline ends. The CDR3 loop reads CASRKSSTNYEQYF. CDR3 sequence (DNA): TGTGCCAGCAGAAAAAGTAGCACCAACTACGAGCAGTACTTC.

This chain connects TRBV18 to TRBJ1-2, with D possibly matching TRBD1 (5 bases). Looked up from germline, CDR1 is KGHSH and CDR2 is LQKENI. V lost 1 base and J lost 13, with 22 bases in between. CDR3 size: 15 residues. The CDR3 DNA reads as TGTGCCAGCTCACCACTGGGCCAGGGCCCTGCCTTTATCACCTTC. This translates into CASSPLGQGPAFITF.

This clonotype has just a few counts. This chain uses TRBV7-2 with TRBJ2-1, with 9 bases identical to TRBD1. After removal of 5 bases from V and 11 bases from J, the junction contained 13 bases not matched to a gene. Germline lookup yields CDR1 SGHTA and CDR2 FQGNSA. The CDR3 runs 15 residues. The CDR3 DNA reads as TGTGCCAGCAGCCCACAGGGGGCGCGGGGAAGAAAGCAGTTCTTC. Its protein is CASSPQGARGRKQFF.

This clonotype was seen more than once but under ten times. V gene TRBV6-5 combines with J gene TRBJ1-2; D gene ambiguous. Trimming stripped 2 bases from V and 5 bases from J, with 15 bases between. The CDR3 consists of 15 residues. Germline V lookup: CDR1 MNHEY, CDR2 SVGAGI. The CDR3 protein is CASSYDRPVRYGYTF. In DNA, the CDR3 is TGTGCCAGCAGTTACGACCGCCCTGTTCGATATGGCTACACCTTC.

The chain combines TRBV29-1 with TRBJ2-7; 7 bases are shared with TRBD1. Unmatched junction bases numbered 12, after V lost 6 bases and J lost 1 base. In germline, CDR1 is SQVTM, CDR2 ANQGSEA. The CDR3 extends over 15 amino acids. CDR3 sequence reads: CSVDIMRQGSYEQYF. The CDR3 DNA follows: TGCAGCGTCGATATTATGCGACAGGGTTCCTACGAGCAGTACTTC.

This clonotype was picked up a small number of times. V and J are TRBV11-2 and TRBJ2-2; D is undetermined. Between the trimmed V and J ends, which lost 1 base and 5 bases, there was a span of 8 bases. The germline gives CDR1 SGHAT, CDR2 FQNNGV. The CDR3 sequence is 14 residues long. Written as DNA, the CDR3 is TGTGCCAGCAGCTTAGTCCGTAGGACCGGGGAGCTGTTTTTT. This codes for CASSLVRRTGELFF.

Regarding this clonotype: At one boundary the junction diverges from the germline segment, which might be a read error. V usage is TRBV12-3 or TRBV12-4 and J usage is TRBJ2-5; no definite D call. CDR3 length: 12 residues. The CDR3 DNA sequence: TGTGACAGCAGTTTCACAGCGGAGACCCAGTACTTC. The encoded protein is CDSSFTAETQYF.

This clonotype was picked up one time. The chain couples TRBV12-3 or TRBV12-4 to TRBJ2-7; D is possibly TRBD1 (6 bases). The CDR3 has 15 residues. V was trimmed by 2 bases and J by 4 bases, leaving 15 bases between them. DNA for the CDR3: TGTGCCAGCAGTTTAAGTCAGGGGTATAAGTACGAGCAGTACTTC. Its translation is CASSLSQGYKYEQYF.

This clonotype turned up a few times. The V and J genes are TRBV29-1 and TRBJ1-5, with 10 bases aligning to TRBD1. The length of the CDR3 is 14 residues. With V trimmed by 7 bases and J by 6 bases, 9 bases remained unmatched. The germline gives CDR1 SQVTM, CDR2 ANQGSEA. The CDR3 reads CSATTGQGSQPQHF. CDR3 DNA sequence: TGCAGCGCCACTACGGGACAGGGGAGTCAGCCCCAGCATTTT.

This clonotype was counted many times. The chain employs TRBV7-2 and TRBJ2-5; 7 bases map to TRBD1. The CDR3 extends over 13 amino acids. The V segment lost 5 bases and the J segment 3 bases; nucleotides outside the gene matches: 3. The germline V gene encodes CDR1 SGHTA and CDR2 FQGNSA. CDR3 nucleotide sequence: TGTGCCAGCAGCAGGGACAGAAAAGAGACCCAGTACTTC. Its protein product is CASSRDRKETQYF.

In this sample, this clonotype turned up a few times. The chain joins TRBV25-1 to TRBJ2-1, with a tentative D call TRBD2 (6 bases). CDR3 length: 14 residues. The V end lost 4 bases, the J end lost 2 bases, and 9 bases lay between the germline ends. Per the germline V gene, CDR1 is MGHDK and CDR2 is SYGVNS. The CDR3 coding sequence is TGTGCCAGCAGTGCGGGACTCACCTACAATGAGCAGTTCTTC. This codes for CASSAGLTYNEQFF.

The chain employs TRBV5-1 and TRBJ1-2, with D possibly being TRBD1 (5 bases). CDR1 is SGHRS and CDR2 is YFSETQ in the germline V gene. Trimming pared 4 bases from V and 4 bases from J, leaving 11 bases between. The CDR3 extends over 13 amino acids. CDR3 DNA: TGCGCCAGCAGCGCGGGGGGAAGCTATGGCTACACCTTC. Translated: CASSAGGSYGYTF. Complete variable domain (other parts from reference TRBV5-1 and TRBJ1-2): KAGVTQTPRYLIKTRGQQVTLSCSPISGHRSVSWYQQTPGQGLQFLFEYFSETQRNKGNFPGRFSGRQFSNSRSEMNVSTLELGDSALYLCASSAGGSYGYTFGSGTRLTVV.

In its sample, this clonotype was seen a few times. The chain combines TRBV7-2 with TRBJ2-7; 8 bases align to TRBD2. The germline V gene encodes CDR1 SGHTA and CDR2 FQGNSA. This CDR3 has 16 residues. Losses at the gene ends were 1 base for V and 0 bases for J; bases not matched to a gene: 5. Written as DNA, the CDR3 is TGTGCCAGCAGCTTAGGGCTAGCGGGTGCCTCCTACGAGCAGTACTTC. As protein: CASSLGLAGASYEQYF.

The rearrangement joins TRBV2 to TRBJ2-7; perhaps TRBD1 as D (5 bases). Germline V gene sequence: CDR1 SNHLY, CDR2 FYNNEI. The V and J ends lost 10 bases and 0 bases respectively, with 10 bases between them. CDR3 length equals 12 residues. CDR3 nucleotide sequence: TGTGCCATCTTTGACAGCTCCTACGAGCAGTACTTC. The encoded protein is CAIFDSSYEQYF.

The chain carries TRBV20-1 and TRBJ2-1; TRBD2 matches at 10 bases. Germline V gives CDR1 DFQATT, CDR2 SNEGSKA (reference sequence). After removal of 6 bases from V and 7 bases from J, the junction contained 12 bases not matched to a gene. The CDR3 runs 15 residues. CDR3 DNA sequence: TGCAGTGCCAGACCCGGGACTAGCGTTCCAAATGAGCAGTTCTTC. Its protein is CSARPGTSVPNEQFF.

This clonotype was seen more than once but under ten times. The genes are TRBV20-1 and TRBJ2-1; the D gene is possibly TRBD1 (5 bases). This CDR3 has 11 residues. The V end lost 4 bases, the J end lost 9 bases, and 10 bases lay between the germline ends. The germline V gene has CDR1 DFQATT and CDR2 SNEGSKA (reference sequence). The CDR3 coding sequence is TGCAGTGCTAAAGGGGTTGGTGAGCAGTTCTTC. Encoded protein: CSAKGVGEQFF.

The CDR3 region is CASSLGVAAQETQYF. The CDR3 DNA sequence: TGTGCCAGCAGCTTGGGAGTGGCAGCCCAAGAGACCCAGTACTTC. This sequence joins TRBV5-6 and TRBJ2-5; D is ambiguous. This CDR3 has 15 residues. V shed 0 bases and J shed 1 base, with 10 bases lying between them. CDR1 SGHDT and CDR2 YYEEEE come from the germline V gene.

The gene calls are TRBV5-1 and TRBJ1-2, with 7 bases fitting TRBD1. The CDR3 consists of 15 residues. The ends lost 4 bases at V and 0 bases at J; junction bases unmatched: 6. In germline, CDR1 is SGHRS, CDR2 YFSETQ. The CDR3 loop reads CASSPRTGPNYGYTF. CDR3 nucleotides: TGCGCCAGCAGCCCGAGGACAGGCCCTAACTATGGCTACACCTTC.

This clonotype was found many times. This chain uses TRBV20-1 with TRBJ1-5; unclear D gene. The germline V gene has CDR1 DFQATT and CDR2 SNEGSKA (reference sequence). Deletions cut 1 base from V and 5 bases from J, with 3 bases between. This CDR3 comprises 11 residues. The CDR3 nucleotides are TGCAGTGCTAGAGCCGATCAGCCCCAGCATTTT. It encodes CSARADQPQHF.